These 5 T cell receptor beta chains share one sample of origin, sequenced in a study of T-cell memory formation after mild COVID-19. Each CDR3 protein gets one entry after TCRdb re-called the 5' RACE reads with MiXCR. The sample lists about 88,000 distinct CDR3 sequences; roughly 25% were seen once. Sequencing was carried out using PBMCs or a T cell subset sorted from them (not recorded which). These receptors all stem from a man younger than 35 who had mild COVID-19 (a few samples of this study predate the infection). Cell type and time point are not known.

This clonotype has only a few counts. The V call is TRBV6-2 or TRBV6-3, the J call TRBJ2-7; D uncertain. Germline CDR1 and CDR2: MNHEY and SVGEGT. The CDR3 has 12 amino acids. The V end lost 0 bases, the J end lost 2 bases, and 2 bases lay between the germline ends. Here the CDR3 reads CASSYSPYEQYV. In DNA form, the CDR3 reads TGTGCCAGCAGTTACTCACCCTACGAGCAGTACGTC.

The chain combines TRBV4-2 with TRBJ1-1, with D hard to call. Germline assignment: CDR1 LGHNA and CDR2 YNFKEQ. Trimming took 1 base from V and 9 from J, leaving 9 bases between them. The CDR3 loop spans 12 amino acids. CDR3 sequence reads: CASSQGPTQAFF. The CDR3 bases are TGTGCCAGCAGCCAAGGACCGACCCAAGCTTTCTTT.

The CDR3 sequence: CASSYGVLAGGRGRDTQYF. The CDR3 nucleotides are TGTGCCAGCAGTTACGGTGTACTAGCGGGGGGCCGAGGGAGAGATACGCAGTATTTT. The rearrangement uses TRBV6-5 and TRBJ2-3; 12 bases map to TRBD2. Germline V gene data show CDR1 as MNHEY and CDR2 as SVGAGI. The CDR3 consists of 19 residues. J gave up 5 bases and V 2 bases, and 14 bases lay outside the gene matches.

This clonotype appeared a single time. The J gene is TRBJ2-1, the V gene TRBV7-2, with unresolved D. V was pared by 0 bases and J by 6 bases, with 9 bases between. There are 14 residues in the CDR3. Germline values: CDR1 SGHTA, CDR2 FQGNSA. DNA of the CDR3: TGTGCCAGCAGCTTAGCCGGGTCGATCAATGAGCAGTTCTTC. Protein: CASSLAGSINEQFF.

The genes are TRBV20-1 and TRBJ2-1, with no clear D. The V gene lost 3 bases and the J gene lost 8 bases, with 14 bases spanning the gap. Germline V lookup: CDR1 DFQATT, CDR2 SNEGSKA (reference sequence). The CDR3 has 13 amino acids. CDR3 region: CSASIGLSHEQFF. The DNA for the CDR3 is TGCAGTGCTAGTATCGGTCTCTCCCATGAGCAGTTCTTC.